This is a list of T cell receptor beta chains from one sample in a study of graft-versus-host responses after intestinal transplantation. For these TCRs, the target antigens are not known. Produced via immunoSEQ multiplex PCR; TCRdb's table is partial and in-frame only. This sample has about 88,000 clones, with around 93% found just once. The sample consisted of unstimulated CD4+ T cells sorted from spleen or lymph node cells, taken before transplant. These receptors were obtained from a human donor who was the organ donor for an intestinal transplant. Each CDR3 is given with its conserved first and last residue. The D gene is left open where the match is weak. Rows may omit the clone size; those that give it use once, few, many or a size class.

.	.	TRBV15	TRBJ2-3	CATSRDRVFQYF	TGTGCCACCAGCAGAGACAGGGTTTTTCAGTATTTT
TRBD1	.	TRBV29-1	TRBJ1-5	CSVLTGGQPQHF	TGCAGCGTCCTCACAGGGGGTCAGCCCCAGCATTTT
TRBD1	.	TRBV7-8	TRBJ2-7	CASSPYSGTAYEQYF	TGTGCCAGCAGCCCCTATTCCGGGACAGCCTACGAGCAGTACTTC
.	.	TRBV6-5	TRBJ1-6	CASSWESSYNSPLHF	TGTGCCAGCAGTTGGGAGAGCTCCTATAATTCACCCCTCCACTTT
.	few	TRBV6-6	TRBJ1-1	CASSYPEASTEAFF	TGTGCCAGCAGTTACCCGGAGGCAAGCACTGAAGCTTTCTTT
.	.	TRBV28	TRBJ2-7	CASSLSRARYEQYF	TGTGCCAGCAGTTTATCCAGGGCCCGCTACGAGCAGTACTTC
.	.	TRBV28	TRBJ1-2	CASQGFDGYTF	TGTGCCAGTCAGGGTTTTGATGGCTACACCTTC
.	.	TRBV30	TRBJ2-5	CAWSVLRETQYF	TGTGCCTGGAGTGTACTCCGAGAGACCCAGTACTTC
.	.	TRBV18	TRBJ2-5	CASSPGRDRETQYF	TGTGCCAGCTCACCCGGGCGGGACCGGGAGACCCAGTACTTC
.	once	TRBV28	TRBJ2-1	CASRDTGSYNEQFF	TGTGCCAGCAGAGACACAGGGTCCTACAATGAGCAGTTCTTC
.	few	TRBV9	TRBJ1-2	CASTIDGAQFYGYTF	TGTGCCAGCACTATAGATGGGGCCCAATTTTATGGCTACACCTTC
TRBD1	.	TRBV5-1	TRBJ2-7	CASSWDRASYEQYF	TGCGCCAGCAGCTGGGACAGGGCCTCCTACGAGCAGTACTTC
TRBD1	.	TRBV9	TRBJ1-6	CASSSEIGRQGGISPLHF	TGTGCCAGCAGCTCCGAAATCGGGAGACAGGGTGGTATTTCACCCCTCCACTTT
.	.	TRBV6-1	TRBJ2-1	CATRRPNEQFF	TGTGCCACCCGGAGACCCAATGAGCAGTTCTTC
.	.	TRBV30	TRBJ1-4	CAGTGTPNEKLFF	TGTGCCGGGACCGGGACACCGAATGAAAAACTGTTTTTT
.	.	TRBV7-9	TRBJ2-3	CASSHSDRLTDTQYF	TGTGCCAGCAGCCACTCCGACAGACTCACAGATACGCAGTATTTT
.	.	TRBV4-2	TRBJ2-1	CASSKTGIRDYNEQFF	TGTGCCAGCAGCAAGACCGGGATCCGCGACTACAATGAGCAGTTCTTC
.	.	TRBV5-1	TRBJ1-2	CASSLAGDLGYTF	TGCGCCAGCAGCTTGGCGGGGGATTTGGGCTACACCTTC
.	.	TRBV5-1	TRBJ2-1	CASSLNLAVFSYNEQFF	TGCGCCAGCAGCTTGAACCTAGCCGTTTTCTCCTACAATGAGCAGTTCTTC
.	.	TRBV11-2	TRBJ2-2	CASSSIRHRGPSVGELFF	TGTGCCAGCAGCTCCATTCGTCACCGAGGGCCCAGTGTGGGGGAGCTGTTTTTT